The entry below gives a single T cell receptor beta chain sequence along with its context. The assay was immunoSEQ multiplex PCR, and TCRdb's table has in-frame clones only and misses some. The table has tens of thousands of clones, roughly 89% seen once. This specimen comes from a study of blood T cell repertoires in COVID-19. Whole-study context: PBMCs, B-cell-depleted T cells, or T cells provided the cDNA or gDNA that made up the material.

Germline CDR1 SGHTA, CDR2 FQGNSA. V lost 5 bases to trimming and J lost 4 bases; unmatched junction nucleotides: 11. The CDR3 runs 16 residues. The chain links TRBV7-2 to TRBJ2-3; the match to TRBD2 covers 8 bases. The sequenced sample consisted of peripheral blood. This clonotype was sampled from a woman aged 55-69 years with COVID-19, enrolled during active disease. This CDR3 is CASSRSGAGVADTQYF. CDR3 coding DNA: TGTGCCAGCAGCCGGAGCGGAGCGGGAGTGGCAGATACGCAGTATTTT.